This T cell receptor beta chain is drawn from a study of blood T cell repertoires in COVID-19. TCRdb keeps only in-frame clones here, not all; method: immunoSEQ multiplex PCR. The table has around 170,000 clones, 88% seen once. From germline, CDR1 is GTSNPN and CDR2 SVGIG (reference sequence). Trimming pared 3 bases from V and 7 bases from J, leaving 18 bases between. This CDR3 is built from 15 residues. Material for sequencing was peripheral blood. This sequence joins TRBV30 and TRBJ1-4; D is possibly TRBD1 (6 bases). The receptor comes from a man between 60 and 75 years old with acute or convalescent COVID-19. CDR3 nucleotide sequence: TGTGCCTGGAGCAGAACGGGGGGCGTCGGTGAAAAACTGTTTTTT. Translated, it gives CAWSRTGGVGEKLFF. Using reference TRBV30 and TRBJ1-4 for the parts outside the CDR3, the full variable domain is SQTIHQWPATLVQPVGSPLSLECTVEGTSNPNLYWYRQAAGRGLQLLFYSVGIGQISSEVPQNLSASRPQDRQFILSSKKLLLSDSGFYLCAWSRTGGVGEKLFFGSGTQLSVL.